The subject of this entry is one TCR beta chain. This table comes from immunoSEQ multiplex PCR, and its TCRdb copy is limited to in-frame clones, with some not included. The sample yields about 270,000 clones, about 91% seen once. This sample was taken from a study of blood T cell repertoires in COVID-19. Study-level background: Acute-phase and convalescent COVID-19 samples originated in the United States, Italy and Spain. Sample material is recorded as cDNA or gDNA derived from T cells, B-cell-depleted T cells, or PBMCs.

Participants were aged about 18 to 90 years from roughly 25 US areas. Participant reports of clinical history set cohort assignment. Sequencing used PBMCs or T cells enriched from blood (not recorded which). This receptor was identified in a woman aged 35 to 49 with acute COVID-19.

For the CDR3, the DNA is TGTGCCTGGAGTTCCGGACTAGCGGGAGATCCGGCGCAGTACTTC. Residues: CAWSSGLAGDPAQYF. This chain uses TRBV30 with TRBJ2-7, with 13 positions matching TRBD2. V gave up 2 bases and J gave up 9 bases; unmatched junction bases: 10. Per germline, CDR1 GTSNPN and CDR2 SVGIG (reference sequence). The CDR3 sequence is 15 residues long.